This passage covers 31 T cell receptor beta chains from one sample sequenced in a study of blood T cell repertoires in COVID-19. Here immunoSEQ multiplex PCR was the method, and the copy in TCRdb shows in-frame clones only, minus some. The table has fewer than 100,000 clones, approximately 87% seen once. Material for sequencing was peripheral blood. The receptor source for this set is a human donor with acute or convalescent COVID-19. The donor label of this sample is uncertain.

The CDR3 bases are TGCGCCAGCAGCTTGCACGGGGGAAGCAATCAGCCCCAGCATTTT. This encodes CASSLHGGSNQPQHF. This rearrangement joins TRBV5-1 to TRBJ1-5, with D perhaps TRBD1 (5 bases). Looked up from germline, CDR1 is SGHRS and CDR2 is YFSETQ. The CDR3 is 15 residues long. V was shortened by 1 base and J by 1 base, with 9 bases between the two germline ends.

A word on this clone: Other nucleotide sequences in the sample specify the same CDR3. The chain joins TRBV5-1 to TRBJ1-4; 8 bases line up with TRBD1. The ends lost 0 bases at V and 5 bases at J; junction bases unmatched: 0. The CDR3 covers 14 residues. CDR1 and CDR2 from the germline V gene are SGHRS and YFSETQ. The CDR3 protein is CASSLGQGNEKLFF. CDR3 bases: TGCGCCAGCAGCTTGGGACAGGGGAATGAAAAACTGTTTTTT.

On this clone: Its ends do not fully match the called genes, so a read error is possible. This sequence joins TRBV7-9 and TRBJ1-1; D may be TRBD1 (5 bases). From germline, CDR1 is SEHNR and CDR2 FQNEAQ (reference sequence). CDR3 length: 13 amino acids. The CDR3 loop is CVSSSRAVTEAFF. Written as DNA, the CDR3 is TGTGTCAGCAGCTCCAGGGCGGTCACTGAAGCTTTCTTT.

The V gene is TRBV27, the J gene TRBJ2-7; 11 nucleotides match TRBD2. Looked up from germline, CDR1 is MNHEY and CDR2 is SMNVEV (reference sequence). V dropped 6 bases and J dropped 5; count of bases not matched to a gene: 6. The CDR3 runs 14 residues. The CDR3: CASRTSGVYHEQYF. DNA of the CDR3: TGTGCCAGCAGGACTAGCGGGGTTTACCACGAGCAGTACTTC.

The genes are TRBV19 and TRBJ1-4, with 8 bases matching TRBD1. The CDR3 totals 18 residues. CDR1 and CDR2 (germline): LNHDA, SQIVND (reference sequence). V dropped 3 bases and J dropped 4; count of bases not matched to a gene: 13. The CDR3 here is CASSISSGQELLNEKLFF. CDR3 coding DNA: TGTGCCAGTAGTATTAGCTCGGGACAGGAGCTTCTTAATGAAAAACTGTTTTTT.

The V and J genes are TRBV19 and TRBJ2-4; TRBD1 aligns across 7 bases. Germline V gene sequence: CDR1 LNHDA, CDR2 SQIVND (reference sequence). This CDR3 contains 14 residues. V lost 5 bases and J lost 3; bases outside the gene matches: 4. CDR3 region: CASSPRQGKNIQYF. As DNA, the CDR3 is TGTGCCAGTAGTCCGCGACAGGGCAAAAACATTCAGTACTTC.

The J gene is TRBJ1-6, the V gene TRBV6-5, with 9 bases fitting TRBD1. The V and J ends lost 7 bases and 7 bases, in that order; junction bases with no gene match: 8. The CDR3 runs to 15 residues. The germline V gene has CDR1 MNHEY and CDR2 SVGAGI. Here the CDR3 reads CASTRTGASNSPLHF. Written as DNA, the CDR3 is TGTGCCAGCACCCGGACAGGGGCGTCGAATTCACCCCTCCACTTT.

CDR3 protein: CASRPHSNSNQPQHF. The CDR3 DNA reads as TGTGCCAGCAGGCCGCACAGCAATAGCAATCAGCCCCAGCATTTT. The rearrangement joins TRBV27 to TRBJ1-5; D not resolved. The CDR3 has 15 amino acids. The germline gives CDR1 MNHEY, CDR2 SMNVEV (reference sequence). V lost 6 bases to trimming and J lost 0 bases, with 12 bases between them.

This sequence joins TRBV29-1 and TRBJ1-1, with D tentatively TRBD1 (5 bases). This CDR3 region has 14 residues. V was trimmed by 1 base and J by 0 bases, leaving 9 bases between them. The germline CDR1 and CDR2 sequences are SQVTM and ANQGSEA. CDR3 protein: CSVEGQGMNTEAFF. The CDR3 coding sequence is TGCAGCGTTGAAGGGCAGGGCATGAACACTGAAGCTTTCTTT. Full variable domain (rest looked up from reference TRBV29-1 and TRBJ1-1): SAVISQKPSRDICQRGTSLTIQCQVDSQVTMMFWYRQQPGQSLTLIATANQGSEATYESGFVIDKFPISRPNLTFSTLTVSNMSPEDSSIYLCSVEGQGMNTEAFFGQGTRLTVV.

The chain employs TRBV28 and TRBJ2-3, with D tentatively TRBD2 (5 bases). The germline V gene has CDR1 MDHEN and CDR2 SYDVKM. The CDR3 has 15 residues. Trimming pared 4 bases from V and 1 base from J, leaving 12 bases between. The CDR3 sequence is CASSSNGVRTDTQYF. CDR3 sequence (DNA): TGTGCCAGCAGTTCTAACGGGGTACGCACAGATACGCAGTATTTT.

The V call is TRBV5-1, the J call TRBJ1-2; D unresolved. Trimming took off 0 bases at V and 0 bases at J, with 9 bases between the two ends. This CDR3 comprises 15 residues. Germline CDR1 SGHRS, CDR2 YFSETQ. Here the CDR3 DNA reads TGCGCCAGCAGCTTGGACGGGAGAACTAACTATGGCTACACCTTC. Protein product: CASSLDGRTNYGYTF.

The genes are TRBV30 and TRBJ1-2; 8 bases align to TRBD1. CDR1 is GTSNPN, CDR2 SVGIG, per germline (reference sequence). The V gene end was trimmed by 2 bases and the J gene end by 6 bases; junction bases not matched to a gene: 11. The CDR3 spans 15 residues. The CDR3 nucleotides are TGTGCCTGGAGTCTTTTAGGACAGGGAATCGATGGCTACACCTTC. Its protein is CAWSLLGQGIDGYTF.

The chain links TRBV19 to TRBJ1-1, with no clear D. This CDR3 comprises 11 residues. Germline CDR1 reads LNHDA; CDR2 reads SQIVND (reference sequence). V lost 5 bases to trimming and J lost 10 bases, with 11 bases between them. This chain's CDR3 is CASSSGLVAFF. The CDR3 coding sequence is TGTGCCAGTAGTTCGGGGTTAGTAGCTTTCTTT. The full variable domain, with the rest looked up from reference TRBV19 and TRBJ1-1, is DGGITQSPKYLFRKEGQNVTLSCEQNLNHDAMYWYRQDPGQGLRLIYYSQIVNDFQKGDIAEGYSVSREKKESFPLTVTSAQKNPTAFYLCASSSGLVAFFGQGTRLTVV.

The V gene is TRBV5-1, the J gene TRBJ2-2; 7 nucleotides agree with TRBD1. The CDR3 length is 15 residues. V shed 3 bases, J shed 4 bases, and the junction held 6 bases outside the gene matches. Germline CDR1 reads SGHRS; CDR2 reads YFSETQ. CDR3 loop: CASSYDRVATGELFF. The DNA of the CDR3 is TGCGCCAGCAGCTATGACAGGGTCGCCACCGGGGAGCTGTTTTTT.

The V call is TRBV5-5, the J call TRBJ1-3; maybe TRBD1 (5 bases). With 3 bases removed from V and 2 bases from J, the gap between germline ends came to 12 bases. Germline-derived CDR1 and CDR2 are SGHKS and YYEKEE (reference sequence). CDR3 length: 15 residues. As DNA, the CDR3 is TGTGCCAGCAGCTGGGTCGCGGGGGCTGGAAACACCATATATTTT. It encodes CASSWVAGAGNTIYF.

The CDR3 protein is CASSYSDRAYGYTF. The DNA for the CDR3 is TGTGCCAGCAGTTACTCCGACAGGGCCTATGGCTACACCTTC. The gene calls are TRBV28 and TRBJ1-2, with 7 bases fitting TRBD1. CDR1 and CDR2 from the germline V gene are MDHEN and SYDVKM. The CDR3 sequence is 14 residues long. The trim removed 4 bases at V and 4 bases at J, leaving 6 bases unmatched.

J is TRBJ2-5 and V is TRBV18; 10 bases align to TRBD2. The ends lost 5 bases at V and 4 bases at J; junction bases unmatched: 10. The germline gives CDR1 KGHSH, CDR2 LQKENI. The CDR3 length is 16 residues. CDR3 sequence reads: CASSSFSGGSGETQYF. In nucleotides, the CDR3 is TGTGCCAGCTCAAGCTTTAGCGGGGGGTCTGGAGAGACCCAGTACTTC.

This chain joins TRBV5-1 and TRBJ2-7; TRBD1 might be the D (6 bases). With 0 bases removed from V and 3 bases from J, the gap between germline ends came to 10 bases. CDR3 length equals 14 residues. The germline V gene has CDR1 SGHRS and CDR2 YFSETQ. CDR3 in amino acids: CASSLEQGHYEQYF. CDR3 bases: TGCGCCAGCAGCTTGGAACAGGGACACTACGAGCAGTACTTC.

This chain links TRBV9 with TRBJ2-5; 10 bases are shared with TRBD2. The J segment lost 1 base and the V segment lost 0 bases, leaving 3 bases of the junction unmatched. This CDR3 contains 16 residues. Germline V gives CDR1 SGDLS, CDR2 YYNGEE. Here the CDR3 DNA reads TGTGCCAGCAGCGTAGCTAGCGGGGGCCTCCAAGAGACCCAGTACTTC. This encodes CASSVASGGLQETQYF.

This chain connects TRBV15 to TRBJ2-3, with D perhaps matching TRBD1 (5 bases). This CDR3 has 14 residues. CDR1 is LNHNV and CDR2 is YYDKDF in the germline V gene (reference sequence). V dropped 6 bases and J dropped 2 bases, with 12 bases sitting between them. Here the CDR3 DNA reads TGTGCCACCAGACCCTGGGGCGTCACAGATACGCAGTATTTT. Amino acids: CATRPWGVTDTQYF.

The rearrangement uses TRBV5-4 and TRBJ1-4, with 10 bases aligning to TRBD1. Germline CDR1 is SGHNT and CDR2 is YYREEE (reference sequence). The CDR3 totals 14 residues. V was clipped by 4 bases and J by 7 bases; unmatched bases: 4. DNA for the CDR3: TGTGCCAGCAGCCCAGGGACAGGGGTTGAAAAACTGTTTTTT. It is translated as CASSPGTGVEKLFF.

The chain is built from TRBV16 and TRBJ1-5; D gene ambiguous. Germline V gene lookup returns CDR1 KGHSY and CDR2 FQNENV. This CDR3 contains 15 residues. With 4 bases removed from V and 0 bases from J, the gap between germline ends came to 10 bases. CDR3 DNA: TGTGCCAGCAGCCTTGGCTTTAATAGCAATCAGCCCCAGCATTTT. Protein product: CASSLGFNSNQPQHF.

As DNA, the CDR3 is TGTGCCAGCAGCCAAAGCCCGGGACAGGGGACCTACGAGCAGTACTTC. Protein sequence: CASSQSPGQGTYEQYF. The chain joins TRBV11-3 to TRBJ2-7, with 10 positions matching TRBD1. The CDR3 runs 16 residues. The germline CDR1 and CDR2 sequences are SGHNT and YENEEA. V was pared by 5 bases and J by 2 bases, with 9 bases of the junction left unmatched.

The rearrangement joins TRBV9 to TRBJ1-1; 7 bases fit TRBD1. There are 16 residues in the CDR3. V was clipped by 4 bases and J by 0 bases; unmatched bases: 9. Looked up from germline, CDR1 is SGDLS and CDR2 is YYNGEE. CDR3 nucleotides: TGTGCCAGCAGCCCACGAGGGACAGCCTTGAACACTGAAGCTTTCTTT. It translates to CASSPRGTALNTEAFF.

CDR3 sequence: CASSLEVGYEQYF. CDR3 bases: TGTGCCAGCAGCTTAGAAGTCGGGTACGAGCAGTACTTC. The chain links TRBV11-2 to TRBJ2-7; no clear D gene. The CDR3 spans 13 residues. Germline V gives CDR1 SGHAT, CDR2 FQNNGV. With 0 bases removed from V and 4 bases from J, the gap between germline ends came to 7 bases.

The chain employs TRBV6-1 and TRBJ2-7; perhaps TRBD1 as D (5 bases). Deletions cut 3 bases from V and 6 bases from J, with 15 bases between. The CDR3 covers 14 residues. Looked up from germline, CDR1 is MNHNS and CDR2 is SASEGT. The CDR3 sequence is CASSDSRVTGEQYF. The DNA for the CDR3 is TGTGCCAGCAGTGATTCCAGGGTTACCGGCGAGCAGTACTTC.

The chain combines TRBV2 with TRBJ1-2, with unresolved D. CDR3 length: 13 amino acids. V lost 7 bases to trimming and J lost 4 bases, with 13 bases between them. Germline CDR1 and CDR2: SNHLY and FYNNEI. This CDR3 is CASIERERYGYTF. CDR3 DNA: TGTGCCAGCATCGAGAGGGAGCGCTATGGCTACACCTTC.

V is TRBV6-6 and J is TRBJ1-1; no clear D gene. V was shortened by 0 bases and J by 4 bases, with 12 bases between the two germline ends. The CDR3 has 15 amino acids. The germline V gene encodes CDR1 MNHNY and CDR2 SVGAGI (reference sequence). The CDR3 loop is CASSYSSRRGTEAFF. Written as DNA, the CDR3 is TGTGCCAGCAGTTACTCGTCCAGGCGGGGCACTGAAGCTTTCTTT.

This chain connects TRBV5-1 to TRBJ2-5; 10 bases fit TRBD1. From germline, CDR1 is SGHRS and CDR2 YFSETQ. After removal of 0 bases from V and 4 bases from J, the junction contained 0 bases not matched to a gene. This CDR3 is 14 amino acids long. CDR3 in amino acids: CASSLGQGAETQYF. CDR3 bases: TGCGCCAGCAGCTTGGGACAGGGGGCAGAGACCCAGTACTTC.

With respect to this clone: This specimen includes other DNA sequences encoding the same CDR3. The rearrangement uses TRBV6-4 and TRBJ1-5; tentative D call: TRBD1 (5 bases). V was pared by 3 bases and J by 3 bases, with 6 bases between. This CDR3 has 13 amino acids. Per germline, CDR1 MRHNA and CDR2 SNTAGT. CDR3 amino acids: CASSEGLNQPQHF. The DNA for the CDR3 is TGTGCCAGCAGTGAGGGGCTCAATCAGCCCCAGCATTTT.

This chain joins TRBV19 and TRBJ2-1; D is perhaps TRBD1 (5 bases). This CDR3 is 16 amino acids long. Germline CDR1 reads LNHDA; CDR2 reads SQIVND (reference sequence). V lost 3 bases to trimming and J lost 5 bases, with 17 bases between them. As DNA, the CDR3 is TGTGCCAGTAGTATTAGTCCGACAGTCACCCACAATGAGCAGTTCTTC. Protein: CASSISPTVTHNEQFF.